This entry lists 17 T cell receptor beta chains sequenced from one sample in a study of blood T cell repertoires in COVID-19. Data came from immunoSEQ multiplex PCR; TCRdb stores just in-frame clones and leaves some out. The table shows some 240,000 clones, with more than 65% occurring only once. The sequencing input was PBMCs or T cells enriched from blood (not recorded which). The origin of the receptors is a man aged 50-60 years who had recovered from COVID-19.

Notes on this clone: This sample includes further DNA sequences coding for the same CDR3. CDR3 sequence reads: CSVAAGAGQPQHF. In DNA form, the CDR3 reads TGCAGCGTTGCGGCAGGGGCGGGTCAGCCCCAGCATTTT. This sequence joins TRBV29-1 and TRBJ1-5, with D maybe TRBD1 (6 bases). Trimming removed 4 bases at V and 6 bases at J, with 13 bases between. This CDR3 contains 13 residues. Germline V lookup: CDR1 SQVTM, CDR2 ANQGSEA.

The chain links TRBV10-3 to TRBJ2-3, with TRBD2 matching 9 bases. There are 14 residues in the CDR3. The V and J ends lost 2 bases and 5 bases, in that order; junction bases with no gene match: 2. Germline V gene lookup returns CDR1 ENHRY and CDR2 SYGVKD. CDR3 DNA: TGTGCCATCAGTGAGGGCGGGGGGGTAGATACGCAGTATTTT. Translating it yields CAISEGGGVDTQYF.

This clone showed up just once. The V and J genes are TRBV7-9 and TRBJ1-4; TRBD1 matches at 11 bases. Looked up from germline, CDR1 is SEHNR and CDR2 is FQNEAQ (reference sequence). The CDR3 is 15 residues long. V was pared by 5 bases and J by 8 bases, with 7 bases of the junction left unmatched. CDR3 amino acids: CASSPGTGGEEKLFF. The CDR3 DNA is TGTGCCAGCAGCCCTGGGACAGGGGGGGAGGAAAAACTGTTTTTT.

V gene TRBV19 combines with J gene TRBJ1-6; D is unclear. Trimming stripped 6 bases from V and 8 bases from J, with 14 bases between. This CDR3 has 14 residues. CDR1 and CDR2 (germline): LNHDA, SQIVND (reference sequence). CDR3 bases: TGTGCCAGTAGAGAACAAGGAGGTCATTCACCCCTCCACTTT. Protein: CASREQGGHSPLHF.

Concerning this clone: In the same sample, other DNA sequences code for this CDR3. The chain's CDR3 is CASSLQVYGYTF. For the CDR3, the DNA is TGTGCCAGCTCACTACAAGTCTATGGCTACACCTTC. The J gene is TRBJ1-2, the V gene TRBV18; D is uncertain. V was clipped by 4 bases and J by 4 bases, with 7 bases between them. Germline CDR1 and CDR2: KGHSH and LQKENI. The CDR3 runs to 12 residues.

The CDR3 bases are TGTGCCAGCAGCCCGGGGACTTCCTACAATGAGCAGTTCTTC. Amino acids: CASSPGTSYNEQFF. The gene calls are TRBV7-3 and TRBJ2-1, with a tentative D call TRBD2 (6 bases). The CDR3 is 14 residues long. V was trimmed by 5 bases and J by 1 base, leaving 9 bases between them. CDR1 is SGHTA, CDR2 FQGTGA, per germline.

DNA of the CDR3: TGTGCCAGCAGCTTGGGATTAAAGGGGGCGGGAGGAGAGACCCAGTACTTC. Translated: CASSLGLKGAGGETQYF. The chain has TRBV5-5 and TRBJ2-5; TRBD2 might be the D (8 bases). The germline CDR1 and CDR2 sequences are SGHKS and YYEKEE (reference sequence). The CDR3 totals 17 residues. Trimming stripped 0 bases from V and 4 bases from J, with 19 bases between.

The chain has TRBV7-2 and TRBJ2-1, with 11 bases fitting TRBD2. The CDR3 contains 18 residues. The junction had 11 bases not matched to a gene; V was cut back by 1 base and J by 6 bases. Looked up from germline, CDR1 is SGHTA and CDR2 is FQGNSA. The CDR3 sequence is CASSLGISGRGRGNEQFF. DNA of the CDR3: TGTGCCAGCAGCTTAGGCATTAGCGGGAGGGGTAGGGGCAATGAGCAGTTCTTC.

The V and J genes are TRBV7-6 and TRBJ2-3; TRBD2 matches 12 bases. Germline lookup yields CDR1 SGHVS and CDR2 FNYEAQ. The CDR3 runs 18 residues. The junction had 9 bases not matched to a gene; V was cut back by 1 base and J by 4 bases. CDR3 bases: TGTGCCAGCAGCTTAGTAGTTCGCGCTAGCGGGGGGGCAGATACGCAGTATTTT. This encodes CASSLVVRASGGADTQYF.

The chain joins TRBV5-1 to TRBJ1-4; tentatively, D is TRBD1 (6 bases). This CDR3 region has 15 residues. Germline values: CDR1 SGHRS, CDR2 YFSETQ. Trimming took off 4 bases at V and 7 bases at J, with 17 bases between the two ends. CDR3 nucleotide sequence: TGCGCCAGCAGCCCAGGCCAGGGGTATCTTGAAAAACTGTTTTTT. This codes for CASSPGQGYLEKLFF. Based on the CDR3 plus reference TRBV5-1 and TRBJ1-4, the full variable domain is KAGVTQTPRYLIKTRGQQVTLSCSPISGHRSVSWYQQTPGQGLQFLFEYFSETQRNKGNFPGRFSGRQFSNSRSEMNVSTLELGDSALYLCASSPGQGYLEKLFFGSGTQLSVL.

The chain joins TRBV5-4 to TRBJ2-3, with a possible D match to TRBD1 (6 bases). V dropped 3 bases and J dropped 0 bases, with 11 bases sitting between them. The CDR3 spans 15 residues. Germline V CDR1 and CDR2: SGHNT, YYREEE (reference sequence). The CDR3 DNA is TGTGCCAGCAGCTCATCCCAGGGGAGCACAGATACGCAGTATTTT. It specifies CASSSSQGSTDTQYF.

The rearrangement joins TRBV2 to TRBJ1-4, with D possibly TRBD1 on 5 matching bases. This CDR3 region has 15 residues. The ends were cut back, 6 bases at V and 6 bases at J, with 17 bases in the middle. CDR1 and CDR2 from the germline V gene are SNHLY and FYNNEI. The CDR3 bases are TGTGCCAGCAGGGGGAGAGGAGGGGCAGATGAAAAACTGTTTTTT. Its translation is CASRGRGGADEKLFF. The variable domain in full, with the rest retrieved from reference TRBV2 and TRBJ1-4, is EPEVTQTPSHQVTQMGQEVILRCVPISNHLYFYWYRQILGQKVEFLVSFYNNEISEKSEIFDDQFSVERPDGSNFTLKIRSTKLEDSAMYFCASRGRGGADEKLFFGSGTQLSVL.

This chain connects TRBV24-1 to TRBJ2-7, with D uncertain. The CDR3 runs 12 residues. Trimming pared 4 bases from V and 1 base from J, leaving 4 bases between. In germline, CDR1 is KGHDR, CDR2 SFDVKD. The DNA of the CDR3 is TGTGCCACCAGTGACAATTCCTACGAGCAGTACTTC. Residues: CATSDNSYEQYF.

This chain uses TRBV6-5 with TRBJ1-5, with 8 nucleotides matching TRBD1. Germline CDR1 and CDR2: MNHEY and SVGAGI. V was pared by 6 bases and J by 2 bases, with 3 bases of the junction left unmatched. CDR3 size: 14 residues. The CDR3 is CASSGQGGNQPQHF. CDR3 coding DNA: TGTGCCAGCAGCGGACAGGGTGGCAATCAGCCCCAGCATTTT.

The chain carries TRBV5-8 and TRBJ1-1, with D possibly TRBD1 on 5 matching bases. Germline CDR1 SGHTS, CDR2 YDEGEE. The CDR3 runs 15 residues. Trimming removed 5 bases from V and 2 bases from J, with 16 bases in between. CDR3 loop: CASRLLMGGNTEAFF. The CDR3 coding sequence is TGTGCCAGCAGACTATTAATGGGGGGAAACACTGAAGCTTTCTTT. Full variable domain (outside the CDR3, taken from reference TRBV5-8 and TRBJ1-1): EAGVTQSPTHLIKTRGQQATLRCSPISGHTSVYWYQQALGLGLQFLLWYDEGEERNRGNFPPRFSGRQFPNYSSELNVNALELEDSALYLCASRLLMGGNTEAFFGQGTRLTVV.

This chain joins TRBV19 and TRBJ1-1, with D possibly being TRBD1 (5 bases). The CDR3 loop spans 14 amino acids. V was cut by 7 bases and J by 4 bases, with 16 bases left in between. The germline CDR1 and CDR2 sequences are LNHDA and SQIVND (reference sequence). The CDR3 here is CASTIGGFATEAFF. As DNA, the CDR3 is TGTGCCAGTACCATCGGGGGATTTGCCACTGAAGCTTTCTTT. Full variable domain (remainder filled in from reference TRBV19 and TRBJ1-1): DGGITQSPKYLFRKEGQNVTLSCEQNLNHDAMYWYRQDPGQGLRLIYYSQIVNDFQKGDIAEGYSVSREKKESFPLTVTSAQKNPTAFYLCASTIGGFATEAFFGQGTRLTVV.

The rearrangement joins TRBV5-1 to TRBJ1-1; D might be TRBD1 (6 bases). Germline V lookup: CDR1 SGHRS, CDR2 YFSETQ. CDR3 length: 13 amino acids. V shed 1 base and J shed 3 bases, with 7 bases lying between them. CDR3 DNA: TGCGCCAGCAGCTTGTGGGGGCACACTGAAGCTTTCTTT. Protein: CASSLWGHTEAFF.